This T cell receptor (beta chain) was profiled in a study of CD8 T cells in Susac syndrome. Regarding the study as a whole: The study's TCR sequencing and HLA analysis drew on a certain number of individuals. That number was acknowledged as relatively small.

Regarding this clonotype: Its antigen is unknown.

Trimming removed 1 base from V and 5 bases from J; junction bases left unmatched: 2. In germline, CDR1 is DFQATT, CDR2 SNEGSKA (reference sequence). This CDR3 region has 13 residues. With random hexamers, reverse transcription was performed on about 0.5 to 1 ug of RNA. One entry per CDR3 protein, called by TCRdb with MiXCR from the immunoSEQ multiplex PCR reads. The table includes about 180,000 distinct CDR3 sequences, about 95% detected once. V is TRBV20-1 and J is TRBJ1-5; 7 bases fit TRBD1. The specimen sequenced was CD4+ T cells from PBMCs. This TCR was sampled from a human donor with Susac syndrome. Here the CDR3 reads CSARGGGDQPQHF. CDR3 bases: TGCAGTGCTAGAGGAGGGGGCGATCAGCCCCAGCATTTT.